This T cell receptor (beta chain) is drawn from a study of T-cell memory formation after mild COVID-19. This clonotype was seen a few times. Its cognate antigen is unknown. Unmatched junction bases numbered 6, after V lost 6 bases and J lost 10 bases. This CDR3 is 14 amino acids long. CDR1 and CDR2 from the germline V gene are SEHNR and FQNEAQ (reference sequence). Study-wide points: From day 15 to 85, contracting clones were balanced between CD4 and CD8, whereas later expanders leaned toward CD4+. Certain responding clones were present in pre-infection memory, suggesting participation of cross-reactive memory.

TCRdb called the 5' RACE reads again in MiXCR, with one record for every CDR3 protein. The sample lists about 110,000 distinct CDR3 sequences, approximately 14% occurring once. The receptor's source is a young man who had mild COVID-19 (a few samples of this study predate the infection). Cell type and time point are not known. V usage is TRBV7-9 and J usage is TRBJ2-1; 13 bases fit TRBD2. The sequenced material came from PBMCs or a T cell subset sorted from them (not recorded which). CDR3 nucleotide sequence: TGTGCCAGCAGTCGACTAGCGGGGGGTCAGGAGCAGTTCTTC. Residues: CASSRLAGGQEQFF.